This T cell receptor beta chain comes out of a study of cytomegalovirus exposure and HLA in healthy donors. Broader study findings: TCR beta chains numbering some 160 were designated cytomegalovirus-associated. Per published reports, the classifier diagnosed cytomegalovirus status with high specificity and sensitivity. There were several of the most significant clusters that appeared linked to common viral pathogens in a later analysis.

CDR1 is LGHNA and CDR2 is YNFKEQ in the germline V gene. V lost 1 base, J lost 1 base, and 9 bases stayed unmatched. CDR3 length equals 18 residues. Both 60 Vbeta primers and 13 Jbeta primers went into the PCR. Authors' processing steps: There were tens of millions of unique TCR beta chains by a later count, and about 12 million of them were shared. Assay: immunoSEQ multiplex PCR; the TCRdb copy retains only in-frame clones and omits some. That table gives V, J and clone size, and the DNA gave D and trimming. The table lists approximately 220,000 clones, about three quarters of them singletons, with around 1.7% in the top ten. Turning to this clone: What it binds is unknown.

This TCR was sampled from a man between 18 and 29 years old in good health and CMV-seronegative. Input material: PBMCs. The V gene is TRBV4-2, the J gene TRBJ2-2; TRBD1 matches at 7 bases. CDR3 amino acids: CASSQGINRGGNTGELFF. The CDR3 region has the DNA TGTGCCAGCAGCCAAGGCATAAACAGGGGTGGGAACACCGGGGAGCTGTTTTTT.